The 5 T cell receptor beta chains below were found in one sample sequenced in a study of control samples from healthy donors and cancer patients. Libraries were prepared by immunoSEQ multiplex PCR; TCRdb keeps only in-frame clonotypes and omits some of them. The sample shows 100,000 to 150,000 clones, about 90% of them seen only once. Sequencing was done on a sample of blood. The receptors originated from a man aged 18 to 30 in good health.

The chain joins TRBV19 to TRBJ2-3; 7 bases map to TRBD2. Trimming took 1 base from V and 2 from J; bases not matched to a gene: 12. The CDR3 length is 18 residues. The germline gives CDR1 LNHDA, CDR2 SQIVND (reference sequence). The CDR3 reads CASSIGGSGGRLTDTQYF. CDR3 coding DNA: TGTGCCAGTAGTATAGGGGGCTCGGGGGGACGTCTCACAGATACGCAGTATTTT.

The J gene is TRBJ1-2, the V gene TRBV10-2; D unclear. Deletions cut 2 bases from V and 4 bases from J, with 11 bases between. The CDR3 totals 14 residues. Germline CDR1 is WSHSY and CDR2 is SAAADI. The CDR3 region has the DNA TGCGCCAGCAGTGAGCAAGGGCAGATCTATGGCTACACCTTC. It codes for CASSEQGQIYGYTF.

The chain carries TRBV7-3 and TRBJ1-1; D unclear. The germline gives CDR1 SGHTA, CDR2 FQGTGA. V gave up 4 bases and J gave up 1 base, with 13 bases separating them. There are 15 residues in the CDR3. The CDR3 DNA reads TGTGCCAGCAGCTCCGGTGACGTAGCGAACACTGAAGCTTTCTTT. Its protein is CASSSGDVANTEAFF. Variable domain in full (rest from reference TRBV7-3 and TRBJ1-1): GAGVSQTPSNKVTEKGKYVELRCDPISGHTALYWYRQSLGQGPEFLIYFQGTGAADDSGLPNDRFFAVRPEGSVSTLKIQRTERGDSAVYLCASSSGDVANTEAFFGQGTRLTVV.

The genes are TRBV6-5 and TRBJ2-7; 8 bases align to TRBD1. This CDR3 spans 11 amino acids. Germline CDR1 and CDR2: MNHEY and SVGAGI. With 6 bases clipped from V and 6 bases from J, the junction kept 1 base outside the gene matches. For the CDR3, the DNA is TGTGCCAGCAGAACAGGGGGCGAGCAGTACTTC. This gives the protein CASRTGGEQYF.

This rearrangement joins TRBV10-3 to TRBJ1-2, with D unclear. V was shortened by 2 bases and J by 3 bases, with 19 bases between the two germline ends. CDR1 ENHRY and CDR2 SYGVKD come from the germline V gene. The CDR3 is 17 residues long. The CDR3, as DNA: TGTGCCATCAGTGAGAGCGCTACTGGCCGGACGGACTATGGCTACACCTTC. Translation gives CAISESATGRTDYGYTF.